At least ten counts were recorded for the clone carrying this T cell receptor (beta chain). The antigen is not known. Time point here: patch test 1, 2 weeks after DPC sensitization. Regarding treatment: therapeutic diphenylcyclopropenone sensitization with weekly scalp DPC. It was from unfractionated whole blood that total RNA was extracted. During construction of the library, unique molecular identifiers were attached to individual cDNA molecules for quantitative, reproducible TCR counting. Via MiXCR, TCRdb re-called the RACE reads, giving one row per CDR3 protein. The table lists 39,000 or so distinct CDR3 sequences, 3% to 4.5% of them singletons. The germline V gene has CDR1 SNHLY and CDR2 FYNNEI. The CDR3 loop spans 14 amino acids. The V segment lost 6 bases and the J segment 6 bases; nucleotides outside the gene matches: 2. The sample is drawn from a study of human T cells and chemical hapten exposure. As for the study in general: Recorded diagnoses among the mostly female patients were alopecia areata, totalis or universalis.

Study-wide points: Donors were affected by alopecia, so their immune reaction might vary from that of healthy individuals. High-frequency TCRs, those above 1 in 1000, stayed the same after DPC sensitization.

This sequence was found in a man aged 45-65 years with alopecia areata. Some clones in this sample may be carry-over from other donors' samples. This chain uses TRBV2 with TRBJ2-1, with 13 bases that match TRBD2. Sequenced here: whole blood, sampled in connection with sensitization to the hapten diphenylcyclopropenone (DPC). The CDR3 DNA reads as TGTGCCAGCAGAGGACTAGCGGGAGTCAATGAGCAGTTCTTC. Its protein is CASRGLAGVNEQFF. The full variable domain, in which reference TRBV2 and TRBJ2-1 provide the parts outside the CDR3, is EPEVTQTPSHQVTQMGQEVILRCVPISNHLYFYWYRQILGQKVEFLVSFYNNEISEKSEIFDDQFSVERPDGSNFTLKIRSTKLEDSAMYFCASRGLAGVNEQFFGPGTRLTVL.